These 9 T cell receptor beta chains were sequenced from one sample in a study of shared clonotypes between healthy human individuals. Naivety among CD8 cells was defined by CD45RO negativity and positive CCR7 selection, thereby excluding terminally differentiated effector memory CD45RA+ cells. Data came from immunoSEQ multiplex PCR; TCRdb stores just in-frame clones and leaves some out. Here the sample spans hundreds of thousands of clones, about 95% being singletons. Input material: naive CD8+ T cells sorted from blood. The receptors were gathered from a woman between 25 and 40 years old in good health.

V and J are TRBV28 and TRBJ2-3, with 8 bases that match TRBD1. Unmatched junction bases numbered 7, after V lost 6 bases and J lost 2 bases. The length of the CDR3 is 15 residues. Germline V lookup: CDR1 MDHEN, CDR2 SYDVKM. The CDR3 loop is CASRGTGFFTDTQYF. The CDR3 nucleotides read TGTGCCAGCAGGGGGACAGGTTTCTTCACAGATACGCAGTATTTT. Looking up the rest from reference TRBV28 and TRBJ2-3 gives the full variable domain: DVKVTQSSRYLVKRTGEKVFLECVQDMDHENMFWYRQDPGLGLRLIYFSYDVKMKEKGDIPEGYSVSREKKERFSLILESASTNQTSMYLCASRGTGFFTDTQYFGPGTRLTVL.

V is TRBV28 and J is TRBJ2-7; unclear D gene. Germline assignment: CDR1 MDHEN and CDR2 SYDVKM. The length of the CDR3 is 13 residues. Trimming removed 5 bases from V and 6 bases from J, with 14 bases in between. The CDR3 protein is CASSAVPSREQYF. DNA of the CDR3: TGTGCCAGCAGTGCCGTCCCGTCCCGCGAGCAGTACTTC.

The V call is TRBV19, the J call TRBJ2-7, with 9 bases lining up with TRBD1. Germline trimming cut 3 bases from V and 5 bases from J; bases unmatched to any gene: 5. This CDR3 has 14 residues. Germline V gives CDR1 LNHDA, CDR2 SQIVND (reference sequence). The CDR3 region is CASSMWGQGDEQYF. CDR3 nucleotide sequence: TGTGCCAGTAGTATGTGGGGACAGGGCGACGAGCAGTACTTC.

The DNA for the CDR3 is TGTGCCAGTAGTCCTACCTACTCCTACGAGCAGTACTTC. This translates into CASSPTYSYEQYF. This chain uses TRBV19 with TRBJ2-7; no clear D gene. Germline CDR1 LNHDA, CDR2 SQIVND (reference sequence). CDR3 length equals 13 residues. Deletions cut 5 bases from V and 0 bases from J, with 8 bases between.

The rearrangement links TRBV4-1 to TRBJ2-5; D may be TRBD1 or TRBD2 (5 bases each). The end of the DNA is better explained by TRBJ2-7, so the J call may be wrong. The V gene's germline CDR1 is MGHRA and CDR2 YSYEKL. The CDR3 spans 15 residues. The CDR3 here is CASSQAGRRGYEQYF. The CDR3 DNA follows: TGCGCCAGCAGCCAAGCGGGACGCCGGGGCTACGAGCAGTACTTC.

The rearrangement links TRBV2 to TRBJ2-7; a possible D gene is TRBD1 (5 bases). With 4 bases removed from V and 2 bases from J, the gap between germline ends came to 9 bases. Per the germline V gene, CDR1 is SNHLY and CDR2 is FYNNEI. This CDR3 has 13 amino acids. The CDR3 nucleotides are TGTGCCAGCAGTGGGACACCTACCTACGAGCAGTACTTC. Protein product: CASSGTPTYEQYF.

The V call is TRBV28, the J call TRBJ1-5; D ambiguous. CDR1 MDHEN and CDR2 SYDVKM come from the germline V gene. The CDR3 has 15 amino acids. The ends were cut back, 2 bases at V and 2 bases at J, with 10 bases in the middle. CDR3 in DNA: TGTGCCAGCAGTTTAATCCCTTATGGCAATCAGCCCCAGCATTTT. Its protein is CASSLIPYGNQPQHF.

The V gene is TRBV29-1, the J gene TRBJ2-7; D could derive from TRBD1 or TRBD2 (5 bases each). This CDR3 spans 13 amino acids. Germline CDR1 SQVTM, CDR2 ANQGSEA. The V end lost 7 bases, the J end lost 0 bases, and 13 bases lay between the germline ends. The CDR3 here is CSAVGVSSYEQYF. The DNA for the CDR3 is TGCAGCGCGGTGGGGGTAAGCTCCTACGAGCAGTACTTC.

The V gene is TRBV19, the J gene TRBJ2-1; D is uncertain. Looked up from germline, CDR1 is LNHDA and CDR2 is SQIVND (reference sequence). V was trimmed by 3 bases and J by 4 bases, leaving 13 bases between them. The CDR3 has 15 residues. CDR3 protein: CASSIPRVPYNEQFF. CDR3 bases: TGTGCCAGTAGTATTCCAAGGGTCCCGTACAATGAGCAGTTCTTC.